This TCR beta chain was sequenced in a study of long-term antiretroviral therapy in people with HIV. A v3.0 immunoSEQ assay was performed at survey level. This table comes from immunoSEQ multiplex PCR, and its TCRdb copy is limited to in-frame clones, with some not included. Counted here are about 36,000 clones, about 80% occurring once; the ten biggest clones make up roughly 5.2%. The V end lost 1 base, the J end lost 0 bases, and 10 bases lay between the germline ends. CDR1 and CDR2 from the germline V gene are SQVTM and ANQGSEA. The CDR3 runs 15 residues. The samples comprised about 0.95-11 million cryopreserved PBMC ahead of DNA extraction.

This clonotype was obtained from a man aged 30 to 39 with HIV. The chain joins TRBV29-1 to TRBJ1-3; D remains ambiguous. This material consisted of unsorted PBMCs, taken 3.4 years after starting antiretroviral therapy. The CDR3 sequence is CSVEGYSTSGNTIYF. The CDR3 nucleotides read TGCAGCGTTGAAGGGTACTCCACCTCTGGAAACACCATATATTTT.